Listed below are T cell receptor beta chains from one sample, sequenced in a study of OX40 agonist ivuxolimab in advanced cancers. Clones were sequenced by immunoSEQ multiplex PCR, and TCRdb holds only the in-frame ones, with some missing. The sample consists of some 76,000 clones, approximately 80% of them appearing once. The specimen comprised CD4+ or CD8+ T cells sorted from blood, sampled in a trial of the OX40 agonist ivuxolimab. The receptor source for this set is an adult with an advanced solid tumor such as melanoma, head and neck, liver or kidney cancer. CDR3s include the opening cysteine and the closing phenylalanine or tryptophan. A D gene is named only where the DNA matches it firmly. Only some rows state a clone size, as once, few, many or a class for expanded clones.

TRBJ2-5 | TRBV11-2 | NA | NA | CASSQGSYQETQYF | TGTGCCAGCAGCCAGGGGAGCTACCAAGAGACCCAGTACTTC
TRBJ2-5 | TRBV2 | NA | NA | CASSLGRRETQYF | TGTGCCAGCAGCCTCGGTCGACGGGAGACCCAGTACTTC
TRBJ2-3 | TRBV7-2 | TRBD2 | NA | CASSSGTSADTQYF | TGTGCCAGCAGCTCAGGGACTAGCGCAGATACGCAGTATTTT
TRBJ2-6 | TRBV5-1 | NA | NA | CASSVDSSGANVLTF | TGCGCCAGCAGCGTAGACAGCTCTGGGGCCAACGTCCTGACTTTC
TRBJ2-6 | TRBV13 | NA | NA | CASSLTGTGANVLTF | TGTGCCAGCAGCTTAACAGGGACCGGGGCCAACGTCCTGACTTTC
TRBJ2-3 | TRBV4-1 | TRBD2 | NA | CASSQYGRSGGDTQYF | TGCGCCAGCAGCCAATACGGGAGGAGTGGTGGAGATACGCAGTATTTT
TRBJ1-5 | TRBV11-2 | NA | NA | CASSLPRGGDQPQHF | TGTGCCAGCAGCTTACCGCGGGGGGGTGATCAGCCCCAGCATTTT
TRBJ2-7 | TRBV6-6 | NA | once | CASRVRGAYEQYF | TGTGCCAGCAGAGTTAGGGGAGCCTACGAGCAGTACTTC
TRBJ2-5 | TRBV15 | TRBD1 | few | CATSRGQGGQETQYF | TGTGCCACCAGCAGAGGACAGGGGGGGCAAGAGACCCAGTACTTC
TRBJ1-4 | TRBV6-1 | NA | NA | CASNRAPNEKLFF | TGTGCCAGCAACAGAGCCCCTAATGAAAAACTGTTTTTT
TRBJ2-1 | TRBV7-9 | TRBD1 | NA | CASSPTGDPYNEQFF | TGTGCCAGCAGTCCGACAGGGGACCCCTACAATGAGCAGTTCTTC
TRBJ2-5 | TRBV23-1 | NA | once | CASRKRGREKETQYF | TGCGCCAGCCGGAAAAGGGGCAGGGAAAAAGAGACCCAGTACTTC
TRBJ2-1 | TRBV29-1 | NA | NA | CSVGASAGAEQFF | TGCAGCGTTGGTGCATCGGCCGGCGCTGAGCAGTTCTTC
TRBJ2-2 | TRBV5-1 | TRBD2 | NA | CASSLAGTSGIYTGELFF | TGCGCCAGCAGCTTGGCCGGGACTAGCGGGATTTACACCGGGGAGCTGTTTTTT
TRBJ2-3 | TRBV7-2 | NA | NA | CASSWTGSTDTQYF | TGTGCCAGCAGCTGGACTGGCAGCACAGATACGCAGTATTTT
TRBJ2-7 | TRBV7-6 | NA | NA | CASSLGGGVIASYEQYF | TGTGCCAGCAGCTTAGGAGGGGGGGTGATAGCTTCCTACGAGCAGTACTTC
TRBJ2-3 | TRBV7-2 | NA | NA | CASSSDRSTDTQYF | TGTGCCAGCAGCTCTGACAGGAGCACAGATACGCAGTATTTT
TRBJ2-3 | TRBV7-3 | NA | once | CASSLTPVAGTGGTDTQYF | TGTGCCAGCAGCTTAACGCCCGTGGCGGGCACAGGCGGGACAGATACGCAGTATTTT
TRBJ2-3 | TRBV10-3 | TRBD2 | NA | CATLAGTLADTQYF | TGTGCTACTCTAGCGGGGACCTTGGCAGATACGCAGTATTTT
TRBJ2-3 | TRBV5-1 | TRBD2 | NA | CASTLGVSGGFTDTQYF | TGCGCCAGCACCCTTGGGGTTAGCGGGGGATTCACAGATACGCAGTATTTT
TRBJ2-1 | TRBV6-9 | TRBD1 | NA | CASSYLGTGGPEQFF | TGTGCCAGCAGTTATTTGGGGACAGGGGGCCCTGAGCAGTTCTTC
TRBJ2-3 | TRBV11-1 | TRBD1 | NA | CASSPGQDVKDTQYF | TGTGCCAGCAGCCCCGGACAGGATGTAAAAGATACGCAGTATTTT
TRBJ1-1 | TRBV20-1 | NA | NA | CSARDGRTAFF | TGCAGTGCTAGGGACGGCCGAACGGCTTTCTTT
TRBJ2-1 | TRBV6-5 | TRBD2 | NA | CASSSPTSVEQFF | TGTGCCAGCAGCTCTCCTACTAGCGTCGAGCAGTTCTTC
TRBJ1-1 | TRBV6-5 | NA | NA | CASSESGSETEAFF | TGTGCCAGCAGTGAATCGGGATCCGAGACTGAAGCTTTCTTT
TRBJ2-7 | TRBV4-1 | TRBD2 | NA | CASSRDGTSVHYEQYF | TGCGCCAGCAGCCGAGATGGGACTAGCGTGCACTACGAGCAGTACTTC
TRBJ2-7 | TRBV7-9 | NA | NA | CASRSGTAGEQYF | TGTGCCAGCAGGTCGGGGACAGCGGGGGAGCAGTACTTC
TRBJ2-3 | TRBV5-1 | NA | NA | CASSVLGRTDTQYF | TGCGCCAGCAGCGTACTGGGGCGGACAGATACGCAGTATTTT
TRBJ2-3 | TRBV6-1 | NA | once | CASVGSTDTQYF | TGTGCCAGTGTAGGATCCACAGATACGCAGTATTTT
TRBJ2-1 | TRBV6-1 | TRBD2 | NA | CASRRTSGSYNEQFF | TGTGCCAGCAGACGAACTAGCGGGTCCTACAATGAGCAGTTCTTC
TRBJ1-1 | TRBV13 | NA | NA | CASSLLWRMNTEAFF | TGTGCCAGCAGCTTACTCTGGCGGATGAACACTGAAGCTTTCTTT
TRBJ2-7 | TRBV5-4 | TRBD1 | NA | CASSPWDRAYEQYF | TGTGCCAGCAGCCCATGGGACAGAGCCTACGAGCAGTACTTC
TRBJ1-3 | TRBV11-2 | NA | NA | CASSMSNGNTIYF | TGTGCCAGCAGCATGAGCAATGGAAACACCATATATTTT
TRBJ1-1 | TRBV7-9 | TRBD1 | NA | CASSLAGLAGGGGTEAFF | TGTGCCAGCAGCTTAGCCGGCTTGGCAGGGGGCGGCGGCACTGAAGCTTTCTTT
TRBJ2-5 | TRBV5-1 | TRBD1 | NA | CASSVGDSQETQYF | TGCGCCAGCAGCGTTGGGGACAGCCAAGAGACCCAGTACTTC
TRBJ1-4 | TRBV27 | NA | NA | CASRIWDGHNEKLFF | TGTGCCAGCAGAATTTGGGACGGACATAATGAAAAACTGTTTTTT
TRBJ2-7 | TRBV5-1 | TRBD1 | NA | CASSLDRAGPYEQYF | TGCGCCAGCAGCCTAGACAGGGCCGGACCCTACGAGCAGTACTTC
TRBJ1-3 | TRBV19 | NA | NA | CASTKAGGNTIYF | TGTGCCAGTACGAAGGCAGGCGGAAACACCATATATTTT
TRBJ1-1 | TRBV27 | NA | NA | CASSLSRLLTEAFF | TGTGCCAGCAGTTTATCGAGACTTCTAACTGAAGCTTTCTTT
TRBJ2-1 | TRBV29-1 | NA | NA | CSVGIDNEQFF | TGCAGCGTTGGGATTGACAATGAGCAGTTCTTC
TRBJ2-7 | TRBV2 | NA | once | CASSEEVYEQYF | TGTGCCAGCAGTGAAGAAGTCTACGAGCAGTACTTC
TRBJ2-7 | TRBV6-5 | NA | few | CASGEGGAVYEQYF | TGTGCCAGCGGGGAAGGGGGGGCTGTCTACGAGCAGTACTTC
TRBJ2-7 | TRBV6-1 | TRBD2 | NA | CASKTSGGPYEQYF | TGTGCCAGCAAAACTAGCGGGGGCCCCTACGAGCAGTACTTC
TRBJ1-5 | TRBV2 | TRBD1 | NA | CASTTGGNQPQHF | TGTGCCAGCACAACAGGGGGGAATCAGCCCCAGCATTTT
TRBJ2-5 | TRBV29-1 | NA | NA | CSVNIGPGFQYF | TGCAGCGTTAACATCGGACCAGGTTTCCAGTACTTC
TRBJ2-7 | TRBV14 | NA | NA | CASSQGDGYEQYF | TGTGCCAGCAGCCAAGGAGACGGATACGAGCAGTACTTC
TRBJ2-7 | TRBV10-3 | NA | NA | CAISGASEGEQYF | TGTGCCATCAGTGGCGCATCGGAGGGGGAGCAGTACTTC
TRBJ1-2 | TRBV5-6 | NA | NA | CASSLVSAYGYTF | TGTGCCAGCAGCTTGGTGTCAGCTTATGGCTACACCTTC
TRBJ2-5 | TRBV14 | TRBD1 | NA | CASSQGRGSGETQYF | TGTGCCAGCAGCCAAGGCAGGGGGTCAGGGGAGACCCAGTACTTC
TRBJ1-5 | TRBV28 | NA | NA | CASSRLGNQPQHF | TGTGCCAGCAGTCGACTCGGTAATCAGCCCCAGCATTTT
TRBJ1-6 | TRBV11-2 | NA | NA | CASSRTSEGSPLHF | TGTGCCAGCAGCCGCACCTCAGAGGGTTCACCCCTCCACTTT
TRBJ1-2 | TRBV5-1 | NA | many | CASSLARGPFNYGYTF | TGCGCCAGCAGCTTGGCCCGGGGTCCCTTCAACTATGGCTACACCTTC
TRBJ1-4 | TRBV9 | NA | NA | CASSPTREATNEKLFF | TGTGCCAGCAGCCCGACCAGAGAGGCAACTAATGAAAAACTGTTTTTT
TRBJ1-1 | TRBV6-6 | TRBD1 | NA | CASSNYRGAEAFF | TGTGCCAGCAGTAATTACAGGGGTGCTGAAGCTTTCTTT
TRBJ1-2 | TRBV5-1 | NA | NA | CASSLEGWSDYGYTF | TGCGCCAGCAGCTTGGAAGGGTGGTCTGACTATGGCTACACCTTC